These 15 T cell receptor beta chains were all obtained from the same sample, sequenced in a study of CD8 T cells in ankylosing spondylitis. TCRdb re-derived calls from the 5' RACE reads in MiXCR, one entry per CDR3 protein. Among 250,000 to 350,000 distinct CDR3 sequences listed, roughly 20% were seen once. Source material: blood, either unsorted or a sorted T cell fraction (not recorded which). Receptors were obtained from a male donor with ankylosing spondylitis or in good health (not recorded which).

Details on this clonotype: It may be a read error: a sequence one base away is much more abundant. The rearrangement joins TRBV20-1 to TRBJ1-5; D gene uncertain. The germline V gene encodes CDR1 DFQATT and CDR2 SNEGSKA (reference sequence). The CDR3 has 15 residues. The CDR3, as DNA: TGCTGTGCTAGCGACGGGAGTTATAGCAATCAGCCCCAGCATTTT. Protein sequence: CCASDGSYSNQPQHF.

This clonotype has a single count. The chain joins TRBV12-3 or TRBV12-4 to TRBJ1-1; D is undetermined. Trimming removed 5 bases at V and 4 bases at J, with 17 bases between. This CDR3 comprises 15 residues. Written as DNA, the CDR3 is TGTGCCAGCAGTCCCCGTACGGGCAGACCCACTGAAGCTTTCTTT. This sequence encodes CASSPRTGRPTEAFF.

This clonotype was observed at least ten times. The CDR3: CASSSLTGTVTEAFF. The CDR3 region has the DNA TGCGCCAGCAGTTCTTTGACAGGCACCGTCACTGAAGCTTTCTTT. The rearrangement joins TRBV5-1 to TRBJ1-1; tentatively, D is TRBD1 (6 bases). The CDR3 sequence is 15 residues long. The V gene lost 5 bases and the J gene lost 4 bases, with 18 bases spanning the gap. Germline CDR1 and CDR2: SGHRS and YFSETQ.

This clonotype showed up just a few times. CDR3 in DNA: TGCGCCAGCAGCTTGGAGGGACTAGCAGGTACGCAGTATTTT. This translates into CASSLEGLAGTQYF. The chain links TRBV5-1 to TRBJ2-3, with TRBD2 matching 9 bases. CDR3 length: 14 residues. Germline CDR1 SGHRS, CDR2 YFSETQ. V shed 0 bases and J 8 bases; nucleotides not matched to a gene: 4.

This clonotype was seen a few times. The V call is TRBV28, the J call TRBJ2-7; perhaps D is TRBD1 or TRBD2 (5 bases each). V was pared by 2 bases and J by 1 base, with 18 bases between. The length of the CDR3 is 17 residues. CDR1 is MDHEN and CDR2 is SYDVKM in the germline V gene. The CDR3: CASSLRGPREMSYEQYV. In DNA, the CDR3 is TGTGCCAGCAGTTTACGGGGTCCCAGGGAGATGTCCTACGAGCAGTACGTC.

This clonotype was observed a few times. At one end the junction does not follow the germline gene, possibly because of a read error. J is TRBJ2-5 and V is TRBV7-7; 7 nucleotides line up with TRBD1. The CDR3 covers 16 residues. Per germline, CDR1 SSHAT and CDR2 FNYEAQ (reference sequence). The CDR3 loop is CASSATGVETQETQYF. In nucleotides, the CDR3 is TGTGCTAGCAGCGCCACAGGGGTGGAGACTCAAGAGACCCAGTACTTC.

This clonotype came up a few times. The V call is TRBV9, the J call TRBJ2-1, with D possibly called TRBD1 or TRBD2 (6 bases each). Germline V gene sequence: CDR1 SGDLS, CDR2 YYNGEE. V was cut by 3 bases and J by 4 bases, with 14 bases left in between. The CDR3 has 15 amino acids. This CDR3 is CASSGRGGGYNEQFF. The CDR3 DNA follows: TGTGCCAGCAGCGGCAGGGGAGGAGGGTACAATGAGCAGTTCTTC.

The chain combines TRBV12-3 or TRBV12-4 with TRBJ2-1; 8 nucleotides agree with TRBD1. There are 14 residues in the CDR3. The ends lost 4 bases at V and 4 bases at J; junction bases unmatched: 3. CDR3 bases: TGTGCCAGCAGTTCAGGGGGCCGATACAATGAGCAGTTCTTC. This translates into CASSSGGRYNEQFF.

The table lists this clonotype with a few counts. The V call is TRBV12-3 or TRBV12-4, the J call TRBJ1-6, with TRBD1 as a possible D gene (6 bases). V lost 4 bases to trimming and J lost 7 bases, with 11 bases between them. CDR3 length: 14 residues. CDR3 bases: TGTGCCAGCAGTTCAGGGGTTCTGAATTCACCCCTCCACTTT. This codes for CASSSGVLNSPLHF.

The chain uses TRBV20-1 and TRBJ1-4; D not resolved. With 1 base removed from V and 3 bases from J, the gap between germline ends came to 9 bases. The CDR3 consists of 14 residues. Germline V gives CDR1 DFQATT, CDR2 SNEGSKA (reference sequence). The CDR3 nucleotides are TGCAGTGCTAGAGTGGGGAGTTCTAATGAAAAACTGTTTTTT. Translation: CSARVGSSNEKLFF.

The V and J genes are TRBV24-1 and TRBJ2-1; D not resolved. This CDR3 region has 11 residues. V was pared by 3 bases and J by 11 bases, with 7 bases between. Germline V gene sequence: CDR1 KGHDR, CDR2 SFDVKD. CDR3 sequence: CATSDPNQQFF. The CDR3 region has the DNA TGTGCCACCAGTGATCCAAACCAGCAGTTCTTC.

The chain employs TRBV7-2 and TRBJ2-1, with 7 bases identical to TRBD2. Germline CDR1 SGHTA, CDR2 FQGNSA. Trimming took 1 base from V and 15 from J; bases not matched to a gene: 6. The length of the CDR3 is 12 residues. The CDR3 reads CASSLGGRARFF. The CDR3 bases are TGTGCCAGCAGCTTAGGAGGGAGGGCGCGGTTCTTC.

The sample holds many counts of this clonotype. The chain links TRBV20-1 to TRBJ2-3, with 8 bases that match TRBD1. After removal of 7 bases from V and 2 bases from J, the junction contained 5 bases not matched to a gene. Germline loops: CDR1 DFQATT, CDR2 SNEGSKA (reference sequence). CDR3 length: 13 amino acids. CDR3 bases: TGCAGTGTGTTGGACAGGGCCACAGATACGCAGTATTTT. Residues: CSVLDRATDTQYF.

This clonotype occurred many times. The chain couples TRBV28 to TRBJ2-3; 7 nucleotides agree with TRBD2. Per germline, CDR1 MDHEN and CDR2 SYDVKM. V shed 7 bases and J 4 bases; nucleotides not matched to a gene: 17. The length of the CDR3 is 17 residues. Written as DNA, the CDR3 is TGTGCCAGCACCCCCAGTGCGTGGGGGGGACCTGCAGATACGCAGTATTTT. This gives the protein CASTPSAWGGPADTQYF. The entire variable domain, with the rest obtained from reference TRBV28 and TRBJ2-3, is as follows: DVKVTQSSRYLVKRTGEKVFLECVQDMDHENMFWYRQDPGLGLRLIYFSYDVKMKEKGDIPEGYSVSREKKERFSLILESASTNQTSMYLCASTPSAWGGPADTQYFGPGTRLTVL.

The sample holds a few counts of this clonotype. This chain joins TRBV5-1 and TRBJ2-1; the match to TRBD2 covers 9 bases. The CDR3 is 17 residues long. Per germline, CDR1 SGHRS and CDR2 YFSETQ. The V gene end was trimmed by 4 bases and the J gene end by 7 bases; junction bases not matched to a gene: 15. CDR3 nucleotides: TGCGCCAGCAGCCTCGCCCGAAGGCGGGAGGGTTTTAATGAGCAGTTCTTC. It specifies CASSLARRREGFNEQFF.